This TCR beta chain is drawn from a study of CD8+ T cells in alopecia areata. Turning to the study itself: A regimen of oral tofacitinib, 5 to 10 mg twice daily, was given to treated patients. Tofacitinib therapy lasting 6 to 18 months was followed by 6 months off drug. Study outcomes and limitations: TCR sharing was clearer in mice than between patients, perhaps partly owing to patient HLA diversity. Administration of tofacitinib significantly diminished scalp clonality and expanded CD8+ clones within the top 100.

Sequencing templates came from extracted RNA that was reverse transcribed into cDNA. Clones were sequenced by immunoSEQ multiplex PCR, and TCRdb holds only the in-frame ones, with some missing. In the table there are about 90,000 clones, 44% of which are singletons. Germline assignment: CDR1 SEHNR and CDR2 FQNEAQ (reference sequence). This CDR3 has 13 residues. Treatment indicated: oral pan-JAK inhibitor, 5-10 mg twice daily. On this clone itself: The antigen is not known. Sequence at one end of the junction differs from germline and may be a read error.

V and J are TRBV7-9 and TRBJ2-7; TRBD1 matches at 10 bases. Sequenced here: CD8+ T cells sorted from blood, sampled at week 24, from a patient treated with tofacitinib. This clonotype was sampled from a human donor with alopecia areata. Here the CDR3 DNA reads TGCGCCAGCAGCCAGGGGACAGGGGACGAGCAGTACTTC. Translation: CASSQGTGDEQYF.